The source of this T cell receptor beta chain is a study of CD8 T cells in Susac syndrome. Random hexamers were used to reverse transcribe the RNA input (about 0.5 to 1 ug). The TCR beta CDR3 was amplified by immunoSEQ multiplex PCR across 54 Vbeta, 13 Jbeta. TCRdb re-called the immunoSEQ multiplex PCR reads through MiXCR, storing one row per CDR3 protein. The sample has 65,000 to 75,000 distinct CDR3 sequences; more than 85% are singletons. Peripheral blood CD8+ and CD4+ T cells were profiled by TCR beta sequencing. Healthy donors acted as controls, with matching for age and sex. Germline V gene sequence: CDR1 LGHNA, CDR2 YSLEER. V lost 0 bases and J lost 6; bases outside the gene matches: 10. The CDR3 runs to 17 residues. Points from the study as a whole: The authors acknowledged that the study's TCR sequencing and HLA analysis involved relatively few individuals.

This clonotype was found once. What it binds is unknown. Sequenced sample: CD8+ T cells from PBMCs. The source of this sequence is a human donor in good health. This chain connects TRBV4-3 to TRBJ2-3; 9 nucleotides line up with TRBD1. CDR3 DNA: TGCGCCAGCAGCCAAGATGGAACAGGGGGCGAGGGCGATACGCAGTATTTT. This codes for CASSQDGTGGEGDTQYF.